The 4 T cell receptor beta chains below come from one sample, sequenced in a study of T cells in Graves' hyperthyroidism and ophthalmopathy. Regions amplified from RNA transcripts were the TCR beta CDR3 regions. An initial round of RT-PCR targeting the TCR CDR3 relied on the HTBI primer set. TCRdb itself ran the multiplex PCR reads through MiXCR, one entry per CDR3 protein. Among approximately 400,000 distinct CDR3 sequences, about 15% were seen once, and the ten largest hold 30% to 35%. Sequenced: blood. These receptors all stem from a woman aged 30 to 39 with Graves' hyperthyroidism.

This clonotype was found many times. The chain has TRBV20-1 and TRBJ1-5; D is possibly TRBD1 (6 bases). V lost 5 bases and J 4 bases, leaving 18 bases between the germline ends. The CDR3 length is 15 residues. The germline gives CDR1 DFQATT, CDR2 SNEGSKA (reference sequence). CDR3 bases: TGCAGTGCTGCAGTGGGGGCTTGGGAAAATCAGCCCCAGCATTTT. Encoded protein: CSAAVGAWENQPQHF.

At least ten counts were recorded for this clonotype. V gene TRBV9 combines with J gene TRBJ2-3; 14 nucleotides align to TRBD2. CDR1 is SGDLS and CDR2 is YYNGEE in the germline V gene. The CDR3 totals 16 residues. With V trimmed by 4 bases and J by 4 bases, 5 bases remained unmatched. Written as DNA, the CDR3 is TGTGCCAGCAGCCCCGGGACTAGCGGGAGAGCAGATACGCAGTATTTT. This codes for CASSPGTSGRADTQYF.

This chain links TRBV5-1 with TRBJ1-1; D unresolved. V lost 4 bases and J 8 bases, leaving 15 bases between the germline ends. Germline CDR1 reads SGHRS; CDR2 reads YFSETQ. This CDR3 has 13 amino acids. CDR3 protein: CASSDDPTGEAFF. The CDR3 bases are TGCGCCAGCAGCGACGACCCGACCGGCGAAGCTTTCTTT.

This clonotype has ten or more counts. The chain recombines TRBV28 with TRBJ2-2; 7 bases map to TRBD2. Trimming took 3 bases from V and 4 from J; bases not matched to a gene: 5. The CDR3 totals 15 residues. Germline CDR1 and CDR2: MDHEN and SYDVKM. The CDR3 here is CASSFGGSGTGELFF. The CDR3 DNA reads TGTGCCAGCAGTTTTGGCGGGAGTGGCACCGGGGAGCTGTTTTTT. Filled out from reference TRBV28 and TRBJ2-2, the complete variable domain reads DVKVTQSSRYLVKRTGEKVFLECVQDMDHENMFWYRQDPGLGLRLIYFSYDVKMKEKGDIPEGYSVSREKKERFSLILESASTNQTSMYLCASSFGGSGTGELFFGEGSRLTVL.